This entry lists 24 T cell receptor beta chains sequenced from one sample in a study of blood T cell repertoires in COVID-19. TCRdb's copy holds only in-frame clones and misses some; the assay was immunoSEQ multiplex PCR. This table holds roughly 150,000 clones, roughly 90% found once. The sequencing input was peripheral blood. These receptors were taken from a man aged 60 to 69 with acute or convalescent COVID-19.

The chain recombines TRBV6-5 with TRBJ2-2; 7 positions match TRBD1. The CDR3 is 15 amino acids. Germline V lookup: CDR1 MNHEY, CDR2 SVGAGI. V lost 11 bases and J lost 1; bases outside the gene matches: 10. CDR3 DNA sequence: TGTGCCGGCACGACAGGGAAGAAGAACACCGGGGAGCTGTTTTTT. Translated, it gives CAGTTGKKNTGELFF.

This clone has only one observation. This sequence joins TRBV6-1 and TRBJ1-1; TRBD1 is a possible D gene (5 bases). Germline CDR1 reads MNHNS; CDR2 reads SASEGT. The CDR3 is made up of 15 amino acids. Deletions cut 0 bases from V and 6 bases from J, with 14 bases between. The CDR3 DNA is TGTGCCAGCAGTGAAGCGGGGGGAACTAACGCTGAAGCTTTCTTT. Its translation: CASSEAGGTNAEAFF.

CDR3 DNA: TGTGCCAGCAGTGAGCGGGGGGAGAAACTGTTTTTT. Amino acid sequence: CASSERGEKLFF. The J gene is TRBJ1-4, the V gene TRBV6-1, with D maybe TRBD1 (5 bases). CDR3 length equals 12 residues. Trimming stripped 3 bases from V and 11 bases from J, with 10 bases between. The germline V gene encodes CDR1 MNHNS and CDR2 SASEGT.

This chain links TRBV11-2 with TRBJ1-2; the match to TRBD1 covers 7 bases. V trimming: 5 bases; J trimming: 7 bases; junction bases outside the gene matches: 7. The germline V gene encodes CDR1 SGHAT and CDR2 FQNNGV. The CDR3 has 13 amino acids. The CDR3 spells CASSLTDRVGYTF. Here the CDR3 DNA reads TGTGCCAGCAGCCTGACAGACAGGGTTGGCTACACCTTC.

V is TRBV3-1 (or the pseudogene TRBV3-2) and J is TRBJ2-7, with 13 positions matching TRBD2. J was trimmed by 5 bases and V by 4 bases; bases with no gene match: 2. Germline values: CDR1 LGHDT, CDR2 YNNKEL (reference sequence). The CDR3 length is 14 residues. CDR3 bases: TGTGCCAGCAGCCCCGGGACTAGCGGGGACGAGCAGTACTTC. Translation gives CASSPGTSGDEQYF.

The genes are TRBV6-5 and TRBJ1-4; 7 nucleotides align to TRBD1. The trim removed 6 bases at V and 3 bases at J, leaving 7 bases unmatched. The CDR3 runs to 15 residues. Germline values: CDR1 MNHEY, CDR2 SVGAGI. CDR3 region: CASSRDRAANEKLFF. As DNA, the CDR3 is TGTGCCAGCAGCCGAGACAGGGCTGCTAATGAAAAACTGTTTTTT.

V usage is TRBV14 and J usage is TRBJ1-1; D possibly corresponds to TRBD1 (6 bases). This CDR3 has 13 amino acids. The germline gives CDR1 SGHDN, CDR2 FVKESK. V lost 4 bases, J lost 3 bases, and 9 bases lay in between. The CDR3 spells CASSRQADTEAFF. The CDR3 region has the DNA TGTGCCAGCAGCCGACAGGCTGACACTGAAGCTTTCTTT. Combining the CDR3 with reference TRBV14 and TRBJ1-1 gives the whole variable domain EAGVTQFPSHSVIEKGQTVTLRCDPISGHDNLYWYRRVMGKEIKFLLHFVKESKQDESGMPNNRFLAERTGGTYSTLKVQPAELEDSGVYFCASSRQADTEAFFGQGTRLTVV.

The chain recombines TRBV30 with TRBJ2-2; 8 bases agree with TRBD1. The germline gives CDR1 GTSNPN, CDR2 SVGIG (reference sequence). The trim removed 7 bases at V and 2 bases at J, leaving 3 bases unmatched. The CDR3 sequence is 13 residues long. CDR3 sequence reads: CAYPGGNTGELFF. CDR3 sequence (DNA): TGTGCCTACCCAGGGGGCAACACCGGGGAGCTGTTTTTT. The variable domain in full, completed from reference TRBV30 and TRBJ2-2, reads SQTIHQWPATLVQPVGSPLSLECTVEGTSNPNLYWYRQAAGRGLQLLFYSVGIGQISSEVPQNLSASRPQDRQFILSSKKLLLSDSGFYLCAYPGGNTGELFFGEGSRLTVL.

The chain links TRBV3-1 (or the pseudogene TRBV3-2) to TRBJ2-3; TRBD2 aligns across 13 bases. The CDR3 is 18 residues long. Germline V gives CDR1 LGHDT, CDR2 YNNKEL (reference sequence). Trimming took 1 base from V and 6 from J; bases not matched to a gene: 10. CDR3: CASSQGTSGGLRKDTQYF. The DNA for the CDR3 is TGTGCCAGCAGCCAAGGGACTAGCGGGGGCCTCCGGAAGGATACGCAGTATTTT.

This clone has more than one count but fewer than ten. This sequence joins TRBV2 and TRBJ1-1, with TRBD1 identical over 7 bases. CDR3 length equals 13 residues. Germline V gene data show CDR1 as SNHLY and CDR2 as FYNNEI. The trim removed 6 bases at V and 6 bases at J, leaving 7 bases unmatched. CDR3: CASSIGTAAEAFF. The CDR3 DNA is TGTGCCAGCAGCATAGGGACAGCCGCTGAAGCTTTCTTT.

The rearrangement uses TRBV13 and TRBJ1-4; TRBD1 matches at 10 bases. The CDR3 runs 15 residues. J lost 6 bases, V lost 4 bases, and 5 bases had no gene match. Germline CDR1 PRHDT, CDR2 FYEKMQ (reference sequence). CDR3 sequence: CASSSSGTGDEKLFF. DNA of the CDR3: TGTGCCAGCAGCTCATCCGGGACAGGGGATGAAAAACTGTTTTTT.

This rearrangement joins TRBV21-1 to TRBJ2-1; TRBD2 reflects the table's D call only, with no check against the DNA. TRBV21-1 is marked as a pseudogene. CDR3 length equals 15 residues. This chain's CDR3 is CASTPSRTADNEQFF. The CDR3 DNA is TGTGCCAGCACTCCTAGCAGGACGGCCGACAATGAGCAGTTCTTC.

This clone appeared once. The rearrangement uses TRBV5-5 and TRBJ1-4; no clear D gene. The CDR3 extends over 14 amino acids. Per germline, CDR1 SGHKS and CDR2 YYEKEE (reference sequence). Deletions cut 0 bases from V and 8 bases from J, with 11 bases between. CDR3 in DNA: TGTGCCAGCAGCTTGGGACGGGGTGGAGAAAAACTGTTTTTT. Protein sequence: CASSLGRGGEKLFF. The entire variable domain, with the rest obtained from reference TRBV5-5 and TRBJ1-4, is as follows: DAGVTQSPTHLIKTRGQQVTLRCSPISGHKSVSWYQQVLGQGPQFIFQYYEKEERGRGNFPDRFSARQFPNYSSELNVNALLLGDSALYLCASSLGRGGEKLFFGSGTQLSVL.

The chain carries TRBV9 and TRBJ2-1, with D perhaps matching TRBD2 (6 bases). Per germline, CDR1 SGDLS and CDR2 YYNGEE. This CDR3 comprises 15 residues. V dropped 3 bases and J dropped 9 bases, with 19 bases sitting between them. The CDR3 sequence is CASSAPLGAAGEQFF. For the CDR3, the DNA is TGTGCCAGCAGCGCCCCCCTAGGGGCAGCGGGTGAGCAGTTCTTC.

The J gene is TRBJ1-6, the V gene TRBV13; D gene uncertain. Germline V gene data show CDR1 as PRHDT and CDR2 as FYEKMQ (reference sequence). V was pared by 5 bases and J by 10 bases, with 9 bases between. This CDR3 region has 12 residues. In nucleotides, the CDR3 is TGTGCCAGCAGCCCCCTGGGCTCACCCCTCCACTTT. Residues: CASSPLGSPLHF.

This clone has a single count. The V gene is TRBV12-3 or TRBV12-4, the J gene TRBJ1-2, with TRBD1 as a possible D gene (6 bases). Trimming removed 4 bases from V and 12 bases from J, with 12 bases in between. This CDR3 is 11 amino acids long. CDR3 nucleotide sequence: TGTGCCAGCAGTTCCAGGGGAAATGACACCTTC. This gives the protein CASSSRGNDTF.

The rearrangement joins TRBV6-5 to TRBJ1-4, with D possibly TRBD1 on 5 matching bases. The CDR3 is made up of 14 amino acids. V lost 7 bases, J lost 8 bases, and 17 bases lay in between. Germline V gene lookup returns CDR1 MNHEY and CDR2 SVGAGI. In DNA, the CDR3 is TGTGCCAGCAAGCCGGGACTCCTCTGGGAAAAACTGTTTTTT. It specifies CASKPGLLWEKLFF.

The J gene is TRBJ1-3, the V gene TRBV7-2; a possible D gene is TRBD1 (6 bases). The CDR3 is 14 residues long. V was cut by 1 base and J by 4 bases, with 8 bases left in between. CDR1 SGHTA and CDR2 FQGNSA come from the germline V gene. The DNA for the CDR3 is TGTGCCAGCAGCTTAGGACAGGTCGGAAACACCATATATTTT. It encodes CASSLGQVGNTIYF.

The genes are TRBV2 and TRBJ2-1; a weak D match, TRBD2 (5 bases). Between the trimmed V and J ends, which lost 6 bases and 3 bases, there was a span of 9 bases. The V gene's germline CDR1 is SNHLY and CDR2 FYNNEI. The CDR3 runs 13 residues. For the CDR3, the DNA is TGTGCCAGCAGGGTAGAGGGCTACAATGAGCAGTTCTTC. This encodes CASRVEGYNEQFF.

On this clone itself: Distinct nucleotide sequences in the sample also encode this CDR3. This chain links TRBV6-5 with TRBJ1-2, with D possibly TRBD1 on 6 matching bases. CDR3 length equals 14 residues. Trimming took 6 bases from V and 2 from J, leaving 13 bases between them. Germline CDR1 is MNHEY and CDR2 is SVGAGI. The CDR3 bases are TGTGCCAGCAGGCTACAGGGCTCGAACTATGGCTACACCTTC. It yields the protein CASRLQGSNYGYTF.

The chain carries TRBV5-4 and TRBJ2-2; 9 bases align to TRBD2. The CDR3 loop spans 15 amino acids. Trimming cost V 10 bases and J 4 bases; bases outside gene matches: 11. Germline CDR1 SGHNT, CDR2 YYREEE (reference sequence). Here the CDR3 DNA reads TGTGCCGGCCAACGCGGGGGGGGAGGCACCGGGGAGCTGTTTTTT. It codes for CAGQRGGGGTGELFF.

This clone occurred a few times. The chain joins TRBV7-8 to TRBJ2-7, with 11 bases aligning to TRBD1. CDR1 is SGHVS and CDR2 is FQNEAQ in the germline V gene. CDR3 length equals 15 residues. Trimming took 4 bases from V and 4 from J; bases not matched to a gene: 6. The CDR3 protein is CASSSGQGVSYEQYF. In DNA, the CDR3 is TGTGCCAGCAGCTCGGGACAGGGGGTGAGTTACGAGCAGTACTTC.

The gene calls are TRBV5-1 and TRBJ2-1, with TRBD2 identical over 11 bases. Looked up from germline, CDR1 is SGHRS and CDR2 is YFSETQ. Germline trimming cut 4 bases from V and 15 bases from J; bases unmatched to any gene: 9. The CDR3 contains 13 residues. CDR3 protein: CASSQRTSGHGFF. CDR3 sequence (DNA): TGCGCCAGCAGCCAACGGACTAGCGGGCATGGGTTCTTC.

V and J are TRBV11-2 and TRBJ2-7, with TRBD1 matching over 11 bases. CDR3 length: 15 residues. Germline CDR1 SGHAT, CDR2 FQNNGV. Trimming removed 4 bases from V and 2 bases from J; junction bases left unmatched: 4. The CDR3 spells CASSYPGQGAYEQYF. DNA of the CDR3: TGTGCCAGCAGCTACCCGGGACAGGGGGCCTACGAGCAGTACTTC.